This T cell receptor beta chain was recorded in a study of B cell selection in AIRE deficiency. This table comes from immunoSEQ multiplex PCR, and its TCRdb copy is limited to in-frame clones, with some not included. This sample has approximately 24,000 clones, with approximately 96% found just once. The germline V and J ends were trimmed by 1 base and 6 bases, with 15 bases remaining between them. CDR3 length: 15 residues. Germline assignment: CDR1 SNHLY and CDR2 FYNNEI. The sorted conventional CD4 T cells were gated as CD4+CD127+. This TCR came from a human donor in good health. Sequenced material: CD4+CD127+ conventional T cells sorted from PBMCs. This rearrangement joins TRBV2 to TRBJ1-1, with D possibly matching TRBD1 (6 bases). The CDR3 DNA follows: TGTGCCAGCAGTGAAGGTGGGAGGGGGATTTCTGAAGCTTTCTTT. Residues: CASSEGGRGISEAFF.